The text below deals with one T cell receptor beta chain. Its antigen is as yet unknown. CDR3 size: 16 residues. Looked up from germline, CDR1 is SGHTA and CDR2 is FQGNSA. cDNA encoding TCR beta was synthesized via 5'RACE template switching incorporating UMIs. TCRdb reprocessed the 5' RACE reads, with one entry per CDR3 protein and no DNA. The listing contains just under 150,000 distinct CDR3 sequences. The sample originates from a study of T cells expressing NK-cell markers. Study background: The study drew TCR beta repertoires from sorted CD3+CD56+NKG2C+, CD3+CD56+NKG2C- and CD3+CD56-NKG2C+ T cells. Seven of eight sequenced donors tested HCMV-seropositive; one tested seronegative. Study-wide findings and caveats: These clonotypes, the leaders elsewhere, also led the CD3+CD56-NKG2C+ fraction in four donors.

The rearrangement uses TRBV7-2 and TRBJ2-7; without DNA, the TCRdb call of TRBD1 cannot be checked. Sequenced material: blood T cells: a sorted CD56 or NKG2C T cell subset, CD4+ or CD8+ T cells, or bulk PBMC T cells (not recorded which). This TCR was recovered from a man aged 18 to 29 in good health. CDR3 amino acids: CASSYTEGHPSYEQYF.